What follows are 9 T cell receptor beta chains derived from one specimen sequenced in a study of blood T cell repertoires in COVID-19. Only in-frame clones appear in the TCRdb table, and some are missing; sequencing was by immunoSEQ multiplex PCR. The sample lists about 240,000 clones; more than 85% were seen once. The sample taken for sequencing was peripheral blood. The receptor source for this set is a woman in her forties or fifties with COVID-19, enrolled during active disease.

The genes are TRBV2 and TRBJ1-1; the D gene is possibly TRBD1 (5 bases). The CDR3 is made up of 15 amino acids. With 6 bases removed from V and 6 bases from J, the gap between germline ends came to 20 bases. In germline, CDR1 is SNHLY, CDR2 FYNNEI. The CDR3 is CASSGAPRAGAEAFF. The CDR3 DNA sequence: TGTGCCAGCAGCGGGGCCCCCCGGGCGGGAGCTGAAGCTTTCTTT.

The chain has TRBV2 and TRBJ2-3; 8 bases agree with TRBD2. V gave up 4 bases and J gave up 6 bases; unmatched junction bases: 12. The CDR3 covers 16 residues. Germline-derived CDR1 and CDR2 are SNHLY and FYNNEI. The CDR3, as DNA: TGTGCCAGCAGTGGCGGCTTGCGGGGGGCGGGGGATACGCAGTATTTT. Translating gives CASSGGLRGAGDTQYF.

V and J are TRBV6-4 and TRBJ2-1, with 9 bases matching TRBD1. Germline V gene data show CDR1 as MRHNA and CDR2 as SNTAGT. The CDR3 runs to 16 residues. V lost 2 bases to trimming and J lost 7 bases; unmatched junction nucleotides: 9. The CDR3 protein is CASSDPGTGSRNEQFF. The CDR3 region has the DNA TGTGCCAGCAGTGACCCCGGGACAGGGTCTCGTAATGAGCAGTTCTTC.

The CDR3 sequence is CASSLTGGREALAFF. As DNA, the CDR3 is TGTGCCAGCAGCTTAACAGGGGGAAGGGAGGCTTTGGCTTTCTTT. The gene calls are TRBV7-2 and TRBJ1-1; 8 positions match TRBD1. There are 15 residues in the CDR3. Germline V gene lookup returns CDR1 SGHTA and CDR2 FQGNSA. V shed 2 bases and J 11 bases; nucleotides not matched to a gene: 13.

The chain employs TRBV11-3 and TRBJ1-1; D is uncertain. Germline V lookup: CDR1 SGHNT, CDR2 YENEEA. This CDR3 region has 17 residues. Trimming took off 1 base at V and 1 base at J, with 16 bases between the two ends. CDR3 DNA: TGTGCCAGCAGCTTAGTCCCCGGCGGCTCCAAGAACACTGAAGCTTTCTTT. It yields the protein CASSLVPGGSKNTEAFF.

The chain joins TRBV3-1 (or the pseudogene TRBV3-2) to TRBJ2-5; TRBD1 matches 11 bases. The CDR3 totals 16 residues. Trimming cost V 5 bases and J 4 bases; bases outside gene matches: 9. Germline CDR1 LGHDT, CDR2 YNNKEL (reference sequence). CDR3: CASSLDRGRLGETQYF. CDR3 nucleotides: TGTGCCAGCAGCTTGGACAGGGGGCGATTGGGAGAGACCCAGTACTTC.

The chain links TRBV28 to TRBJ2-4, with 8 positions matching TRBD1. Germline-derived CDR1 and CDR2 are MDHEN and SYDVKM. The CDR3 is 17 amino acids. Trimming took 8 bases from V and 0 from J; bases not matched to a gene: 12. CDR3 region: CASGGAGGILAKNIQYF. The CDR3, as DNA: TGTGCCAGCGGTGGGGCAGGGGGCATACTAGCCAAAAACATTCAGTACTTC.

This clone was recorded once. The J gene is TRBJ1-3, the V gene TRBV3-1 (or the pseudogene TRBV3-2); perhaps TRBD1 as D (5 bases). V gave up 1 base and J gave up 0 bases, with 10 bases separating them. Germline loops: CDR1 LGHDT, CDR2 YNNKEL (reference sequence). The length of the CDR3 is 16 residues. This CDR3 reads CASSQGATASGNTIYF. In DNA form, the CDR3 reads TGTGCCAGCAGCCAAGGGGCGACAGCCTCTGGAAACACCATATATTTT.

Notes on this clone: This CDR3 is also generated by other DNA sequences in the sample. V gene TRBV5-1 combines with J gene TRBJ1-2; perhaps TRBD1 as D (5 bases). Germline loops: CDR1 SGHRS, CDR2 YFSETQ. V lost 0 bases and J 5 bases, leaving 5 bases between the germline ends. CDR3 length equals 12 residues. The CDR3 DNA reads TGCGCCAGCAGCTTGGAGGGGTATGGCTACACCTTC. This encodes CASSLEGYGYTF.